Described below is a single TCR beta chain sequence and its context. Which antigen it targets is not known. No much larger clone is present one base from it, and per-base qualities are unavailable. The collaborating institutions used their own protocols to collect whole blood in K2EDTA tubes. For TCRbeta analysis, collaborators shipped samples as frozen whole blood, isolated PBMCs, or DNA extracted from either of those sample types. This record comes from a study of blood T cell repertoires in COVID-19 (dated by TCRdb to about 2020). Context from the whole study: The collaborator samples originated in the United States, Italy and Spain and spanned the acute and convalescent phases of COVID-19. The prospective study material was composed of cDNA or gDNA derived from T cells, B-cell-depleted T cells, or PBMCs. The dataset comprised deeply sampled blood TCRbeta repertoires from subjects exposed to, actively infected with, or recovered from COVID-19. The repertoires were released in a freely available public database meant as a resource for research on the immune response to SARS-CoV-2. Samples were obtained from the ongoing ImmuneRACE study (first 160 participants) and from some 1,200 subjects provided by 6 global collaborators. Sample metadata almost always included a de-identified subject ID, COVID-19 status, age in years and sex. Where HLA class I and class II types were available, the types were taken from metadata supplied by the sample provider, not from assay-based typing.

The immunoSEQ Assay, a bias-controlled multiplex PCR, was used to amplify TCRbeta CDR3 regions from genomic DNA. The paper's data handling went like this. Nucleated cell counts per sample were estimated from amplification of reference gene primers within the assay. Sequence reads were collapsed and filtered to measure the absolute abundance of every unique TCRbeta CDR3 rearrangement. For each sample, productive Simpson clonality was calculated as the square root of Simpson's diversity index across productive rearrangements. TCRdb's version of the immuneACCESS table is confined to in-frame rearrangements and falls short of the full clone set. An unresolved V gene accounts for under half of the shortfall where checked; the remainder is of unknown origin. D and trimming were read from the DNA, whereas the V and J calls and clone size are those reported in that table. The sample table lists roughly 280,000 clones, less than 90% of them with a count of one. The ten largest clones take up approximately 2% of the sample.

Study-level results and caveats: The quantity of clinical and demographic metadata differed by source and by participant and was supplied without curation.

The germline V and J ends show losses of 4 bases and 7 bases respectively, and no gene match explains 15 bases of the junction. The CDR3 sequence holds 17 residues, the cysteine and phenylalanine included. Of all the DNA, just the CDR3 is kept, 51 bases in frame from base 1. For CDR1 and CDR2, the germline V gene lists LGHNA and YNFKEQ. Sequencing input: peripheral blood. The chain employs TRBV4-2 and TRBJ2-3; TRBD2 fits 9 bases in the junction. This receptor was taken from a man aged 25-45 years with active or convalescent COVID-19. CDR3 reads: CASSPRLIAGAGHTQYF. The nucleotide sequence is given as TGTGCCAGCAGCCCCCGTTTGATAGCGGGGGCCGGGCATACGCAGTATTTT.